This T cell receptor beta chain is from a study of T cell responses to AZD1222 COVID-19 vaccine. General study results and limits: A reported finding is that nearly half of spike-specific TCRs target unmutated variant regions. Sampled repertoires all dated from after the peak T cell response. Baseline seropositives among AZD1222 recipients totaled only five or six. The study found Spike-specific TCR breadth and depth rose after two AZD1222 doses.

Produced via immunoSEQ multiplex PCR; TCRdb's table is partial and in-frame only. Of 180,000 or so clones listed, 80% to 95% are singletons. Notes on this clone: The antigen is unknown.

This clonotype originated in an adult who received the AZD1222 COVID-19 vaccine. This sample comprised peripheral blood, obtained 28 days after the second AZD1222 dose.

CDR3 sequence: CSALGQTNYGYTF. CDR3 coding DNA: TGCAGCGCTTTGGGACAGACTAACTATGGCTACACCTTC. The V gene is TRBV29-1, the J gene TRBJ1-2, with 7 bases aligning to TRBD1. This CDR3 contains 13 residues. The V and J ends lost 7 bases and 0 bases, in that order; junction bases with no gene match: 5. Per the germline V gene, CDR1 is SQVTM and CDR2 is ANQGSEA.